What follows are 9 T cell receptor beta chains derived from one specimen sequenced in a study of cytomegalovirus exposure and HLA in healthy donors. PCR used 60 Vbeta primers and 13 Jbeta primers. The method was immunoSEQ multiplex PCR; TCRdb's version includes in-frame clones alone and lacks a portion of them. The sample consists of around 190,000 clones, around 86% of them appearing once. Sequenced material: PBMCs. The receptors were gathered from a woman aged 18-29 years in good health and CMV-seronegative.

The chain uses TRBV19 and TRBJ1-1, with TRBD1 matching 9 bases. Germline V gives CDR1 LNHDA, CDR2 SQIVND (reference sequence). V shed 5 bases and J 4 bases; nucleotides not matched to a gene: 5. The CDR3 covers 14 residues. The CDR3 loop is CASSQGQGTTEAFF. The DNA of the CDR3 is TGTGCCAGTAGTCAGGGACAGGGTACCACTGAAGCTTTCTTT.

The V call is TRBV13, the J call TRBJ2-7; D is perhaps TRBD2 (5 bases). The CDR3 totals 13 residues. Germline V gives CDR1 PRHDT, CDR2 FYEKMQ (reference sequence). The germline V and J ends were trimmed by 3 bases and 4 bases, with 10 bases remaining between them. The CDR3 DNA is TGTGCCAGCAGCTTGGATGGGAGTTACGAGCAGTACTTC. It is translated as CASSLDGSYEQYF.

The genes are TRBV19 and TRBJ1-5; perhaps TRBD1 as D (6 bases). Germline lookup yields CDR1 LNHDA and CDR2 SQIVND (reference sequence). V was shortened by 11 bases and J by 3 bases, with 17 bases between the two germline ends. The CDR3 is 14 amino acids. The CDR3 spells CAGGGGRLNQPQHF. CDR3 coding DNA: TGTGCCGGTGGGGGGGGCAGGCTCAATCAGCCCCAGCATTTT.

The genes are TRBV7-9 and TRBJ2-1; tentative D call: TRBD1 (5 bases). Trimming removed 5 bases from V and 1 base from J, with 21 bases in between. The CDR3 extends over 18 amino acids. Germline-derived CDR1 and CDR2 are SEHNR and FQNEAQ (reference sequence). The CDR3 loop is CASSAITRGHLSYNEQFF. The CDR3 nucleotides are TGTGCCAGCAGCGCAATAACGAGAGGACATCTTTCCTACAATGAGCAGTTCTTC. Filled out from reference TRBV7-9 and TRBJ2-1, the complete variable domain reads DTGVSQNPRHKITKRGQNVTFRCDPISEHNRLYWYRQTLGQGPEFLTYFQNEAQLEKSRLLSDRFSAERPKGSFSTLEIQRTEQGDSAMYLCASSAITRGHLSYNEQFFGPGTRLTVL.

This clone has a handful of counts. The CDR3 is CAWSRTVNTEAFF. CDR3 DNA sequence: TGTGCCTGGAGTAGGACAGTGAACACTGAAGCTTTCTTT. V usage is TRBV30 and J usage is TRBJ1-1, with D maybe TRBD1 (6 bases). V was cut by 2 bases and J by 0 bases, with 7 bases left in between. Germline V gene data show CDR1 as GTSNPN and CDR2 as SVGIG (reference sequence). The CDR3 runs to 13 residues.

This clone appeared once. This chain joins TRBV7-9 and TRBJ1-4; 7 bases map to TRBD1. Germline values: CDR1 SEHNR, CDR2 FQNEAQ (reference sequence). The length of the CDR3 is 16 residues. Trimming at V came to 5 bases and at J to 7 bases, leaving 13 bases not matched to a gene. The CDR3 DNA sequence: TGTGCCAGCAGCCAGACCCAGGGGGGAAGTGGTGAAAAACTGTTTTTT. Protein sequence: CASSQTQGGSGEKLFF.

The CDR3 protein is CASIPLQGLGAYGYTF. For the CDR3, the DNA is TGTGCCAGTATCCCATTACAGGGATTGGGAGCATATGGCTACACCTTC. This sequence joins TRBV19 and TRBJ1-2, with D perhaps matching TRBD1 (6 bases). Germline CDR1 reads LNHDA; CDR2 reads SQIVND (reference sequence). The CDR3 consists of 16 residues. The germline V and J ends were trimmed by 7 bases and 5 bases, with 23 bases remaining between them.

This sequence joins TRBV10-3 and TRBJ2-5, with D tentatively TRBD1 (5 bases). The last part of the DNA fits TRBJ2-7 better; the J call may be wrong. The CDR3 has 14 amino acids. The germline CDR1 and CDR2 sequences are ENHRY and SYGVKD. The chain's CDR3 is CAISERQSSYEQYF. DNA of the CDR3: TGTGCCATCAGTGAAAGACAGAGCTCCTACGAGCAGTACTTC.

V gene TRBV18 combines with J gene TRBJ1-1; D is possibly TRBD1 (5 bases). Trimming cost V 2 bases and J 4 bases, with 14 bases left between them. Germline CDR1 and CDR2: KGHSH and LQKENI. This CDR3 region has 15 residues. The CDR3 region has the DNA TGTGCCAGCTCACCAGGTCAGGGTGTGGGCACTGAAGCTTTCTTT. Translated, it gives CASSPGQGVGTEAFF.